What follows are 21 T cell receptor beta chains derived from one specimen sequenced in a study of T cells in Graves' hyperthyroidism and ophthalmopathy. Amplification targeted TCR beta CDR3 regions from RNA transcripts. The TCR CDR3 first-round RT-PCR relied on the HTBI primer set. TCRdb fed the multiplex PCR reads into MiXCR, producing one record per CDR3 protein. The sample has around 600,000 distinct CDR3 sequences; about a sixth are singletons. The sample was blood. Receptors originate from a woman in her 30s with Graves' hyperthyroidism.

Only a few counts were recorded for this clonotype. The chain couples TRBV7-9 to TRBJ2-7; D gene unclear. Deletions cut 1 base from V and 4 bases from J, with 11 bases between. Germline V gene sequence: CDR1 SEHNR, CDR2 FQNEAQ (reference sequence). The CDR3 is 14 residues long. CDR3 DNA sequence: TGTGCCAGCAGCTTAGTAACAGAAGAATACGAGCAGTACTTC. This translates into CASSLVTEEYEQYF.

This clonotype appeared many times. The chain uses TRBV12-3 or TRBV12-4 and TRBJ2-7; possible D gene TRBD2, 6 bases. The V end lost 7 bases, the J end lost 6 bases, and 16 bases lay between the germline ends. The CDR3 loop spans 13 amino acids. The CDR3 loop reads CASTLGLGGEQYF. DNA for the CDR3: TGTGCCAGCACCCTGGGACTCGGGGGCGAGCAGTACTTC.

This clonotype came up many times. The genes are TRBV4-2 and TRBJ2-4; 8 positions match TRBD2. V shed 0 bases, J shed 15 bases, and the junction held 7 bases outside the gene matches. This CDR3 contains 13 residues. CDR1 and CDR2 from the germline V gene are LGHNA and YNFKEQ. The CDR3 sequence is CASSQDRGGLPYF. CDR3 sequence (DNA): TGTGCCAGCAGCCAAGATCGGGGGGGACTACCGTACTTC.

This clonotype came up a few times. V is TRBV7-9 and J is TRBJ1-2, with no clear D. CDR1 SEHNR and CDR2 FQNEAQ come from the germline V gene (reference sequence). The V and J ends lost 1 base and 8 bases respectively, with 11 bases between them. The CDR3 is 13 residues long. The CDR3 here is CASSLGGGSGYTF. The CDR3 DNA reads TGTGCCAGCAGCTTAGGCGGTGGGAGCGGCTACACCTTC.

This chain uses TRBV6-5 with TRBJ2-7, with D perhaps assigned TRBD1 or TRBD2 (5 bases each). The tail of the sequence fits TRBJ2-1 better, so the J call may be wrong. Looked up from germline, CDR1 is MNHEY and CDR2 is SVGAGI. The CDR3 length is 16 residues. The CDR3 nucleotides are TGTGCCAGCAGTTACTCGAGGGACGGGGCCTTCTACGAGCAGTTCTTC. Residues: CASSYSRDGAFYEQFF.

As concerns this clonotype: With a much larger clone just one base away, this may be a read error. The CDR3 end shows no conserved phenylalanine or tryptophan, and so a read error is likely. V is TRBV6-2 or TRBV6-3 and J is TRBJ2-1; 9 bases are shared with TRBD2. The CDR3 sequence is 13 residues long. Germline V gene lookup returns CDR1 MNHEY and CDR2 SVGEGT. Trimming cost V 6 bases and J 5 bases; bases outside gene matches: 2. This CDR3 reads CASSGTSNNEQFV. The CDR3 DNA reads as TGTGCCAGCAGCGGGACTAGCAACAATGAGCAGTTCGTC.

This clonotype occurred a few times. The rearrangement joins TRBV6-1 to TRBJ2-2; D might be TRBD1 or TRBD2, each matching 5 bases. The CDR3 spans 19 residues. Germline CDR1 MNHNS, CDR2 SASEGT. The V and J ends lost 7 bases and 6 bases respectively, with 30 bases between them. The DNA of the CDR3 is TGTGCCAGCACAAAATTCGGCGGCCGGGGCCGAAAGACATCCGGGGAGCTGTTTTTT. It is translated as CASTKFGGRGRKTSGELFF.

This clonotype has more than one count but fewer than ten. The rearrangement links TRBV30 to TRBJ2-7; no firm D call. Per the germline V gene, CDR1 is GTSNPN and CDR2 is SVGIG (reference sequence). V lost 4 bases, J lost 7 bases, and 11 bases lay in between. The CDR3 totals 11 residues. The CDR3 region is CAWTRLREQYF. DNA of the CDR3: TGTGCCTGGACCCGTCTAAGAGAGCAGTACTTC.

This clonotype was seen a few times. The V gene is TRBV4-1, the J gene TRBJ1-1; perhaps TRBD1 as D (6 bases). The CDR3 contains 15 residues. Germline CDR1 MGHRA, CDR2 YSYEKL. V lost 0 bases to trimming and J lost 3 bases, with 11 bases between them. CDR3 protein: CASSQDGGADTEAFF. For the CDR3, the DNA is TGCGCCAGCAGCCAAGATGGGGGGGCGGACACTGAAGCTTTCTTT.

The chain has TRBV20-1 and TRBJ2-5; possibly TRBD1 for D (6 bases). The V gene's germline CDR1 is DFQATT and CDR2 SNEGSKA (reference sequence). The CDR3 is 12 residues long. Trimming left V 0 bases short and J 9 bases short, with 11 bases between. The CDR3 DNA sequence: TGCAGTGCTAGAGATCCCCAGGGGCCCCAGTACTTC. This gives the protein CSARDPQGPQYF.

The sample holds many counts of this clonotype. The V call is TRBV27, the J call TRBJ2-1; D unresolved. Deletions cut 2 bases from V and 9 bases from J, with 14 bases between. Germline CDR1 reads MNHEY; CDR2 reads SMNVEV (reference sequence). CDR3 length equals 14 residues. The CDR3 is CASSLGVGRGEQFF. The CDR3 bases are TGTGCCAGCAGTTTAGGGGTGGGCCGCGGTGAGCAGTTCTTC.

The rearrangement uses TRBV16 and TRBJ1-1; 12 bases are shared with TRBD1. CDR1 and CDR2 (germline): KGHSY, FQNENV. V dropped 5 bases and J dropped 4; count of bases not matched to a gene: 8. CDR3 length: 16 residues. The CDR3 loop reads CASSREGTGGRTEAFF. CDR3 DNA sequence: TGTGCCAGCAGCAGGGAGGGGACAGGGGGCCGCACTGAAGCTTTCTTT.

This clonotype showed up many times. This sequence joins TRBV7-2 and TRBJ2-1, with 14 nucleotides matching TRBD2. Trimming at V came to 5 bases and at J to 4 bases, leaving 10 bases not matched to a gene. This CDR3 has 18 amino acids. Germline lookup yields CDR1 SGHTA and CDR2 FQGNSA. The CDR3 here is CASSQTSGRARGYNEQFF. The DNA for the CDR3 is TGTGCCAGCAGCCAGACTAGCGGGAGGGCCCGAGGATACAATGAGCAGTTCTTC.

For this clonotype: It may be a read error: a sequence one base away is much more abundant. This sequence joins TRBV14 and TRBJ2-7; TRBD2 matches 10 bases. The CDR3 contains 13 residues. Germline-derived CDR1 and CDR2 are SGHDN and FVKESK. Trimming at V came to 5 bases and at J to 3 bases, leaving 1 base not matched to a gene. The chain's CDR3 is CASSGLAVYEQYF. CDR3 nucleotides: TGTGCCAGCAGCGGACTAGCGGTCTACGAGCAGTACTTC.

In this sample, this clonotype turned up many times. This sequence joins TRBV20-1 and TRBJ2-1; D uncertain. Trimming took 6 bases from V and 3 from J, leaving 3 bases between them. Germline CDR1 is DFQATT and CDR2 is SNEGSKA (reference sequence). CDR3 length: 10 residues. This CDR3 is CSASYNEQFF. DNA for the CDR3: TGCAGTGCCAGCTACAATGAGCAGTTCTTC.

This clonotype has ten or more counts. The gene calls are TRBV18 and TRBJ2-1, with no clear D. Trimming stripped 5 bases from V and 5 bases from J, with 10 bases between. Germline values: CDR1 KGHSH, CDR2 LQKENI. The CDR3 has 13 residues. The CDR3: CASSTSRDNEQFF. The CDR3 DNA sequence: TGTGCCAGCTCAACAAGCCGGGACAATGAGCAGTTCTTC.

This clonotype was counted many times. This chain connects TRBV2 to TRBJ2-3; the D gene could be TRBD1 or TRBD2 (6 bases each). The V end was cut by 6 bases, the J end by 2 bases, with 18 bases between. The CDR3 extends over 16 amino acids. Germline V CDR1 and CDR2: SNHLY, FYNNEI. CDR3 protein: CASSESPGGYTDTQYF. CDR3 DNA sequence: TGTGCCAGCAGCGAATCCCCCGGGGGCTACACAGATACGCAGTATTTT.

This clonotype was counted only a few times. V gene TRBV3-1 combines with J gene TRBJ2-3; 13 positions match TRBD2. J gave up 6 bases and V 0 bases, and 12 bases lay outside the gene matches. CDR1 and CDR2 (germline): LGHDT, YNNKEL (reference sequence). The CDR3 is 19 residues long. The CDR3 reads CASSQDRGGGLAGFDTQYF. CDR3 sequence (DNA): TGTGCCAGCAGCCAAGATCGCGGCGGGGGACTAGCGGGATTTGATACGCAGTATTTT.

This clonotype came up a few times. The chain recombines TRBV27 with TRBJ1-4, with 8 positions matching TRBD1. The CDR3 has 15 amino acids. Germline V gives CDR1 MNHEY, CDR2 SMNVEV (reference sequence). After removal of 7 bases from V and 5 bases from J, the junction contained 9 bases not matched to a gene. The CDR3 coding sequence is TGTGCCAGCACCTCTCCAGGACAGGGAAATGAAAAACTGTTTTTT. Translated: CASTSPGQGNEKLFF.

In its sample, this clonotype was seen many times. The V call is TRBV6-1, the J call TRBJ1-5, with 9 bases that match TRBD1. Germline loops: CDR1 MNHNS, CDR2 SASEGT. V trimming: 7 bases; J trimming: 2 bases; junction bases outside the gene matches: 9. The CDR3 is made up of 16 amino acids. In DNA, the CDR3 is TGTGCCAGCACCTTCGGGACAGGGACGGGCAATCAGCCCCAGCATTTT. Its translation is CASTFGTGTGNQPQHF.

This clonotype was detected ten times or more. The V call is TRBV5-1, the J call TRBJ1-1, with D tentatively TRBD1 (5 bases). The CDR3 is made up of 15 amino acids. Germline V gene data show CDR1 as SGHRS and CDR2 as YFSETQ. Trimming took 0 bases from V and 3 from J, leaving 12 bases between them. The CDR3 nucleotides are TGCGCCAGCAGCTTGGCCGGGACCGGCGACACTGAAGCTTTCTTT. This gives the protein CASSLAGTGDTEAFF.